This T cell receptor beta chain was sequenced in a study of T cell changes during pregnancy in multiple sclerosis. Assay used: immunoSEQ multiplex PCR; TCRdb lists only in-frame clones, some missing. The repertoire has about 85,000 clones, roughly nine tenths of them found once; the top ten carry more than 2%. Deletions cut 0 bases from V and 0 bases from J, with 15 bases between. CDR1 SGHDT and CDR2 YYEEEE come from the germline V gene. The CDR3 runs to 17 residues. The sequences come from peripheral blood, collected in the first trimester of pregnancy. V gene TRBV5-6 combines with J gene TRBJ1-1, with D possibly matching TRBD1 (5 bases). The sequence was collected from a female donor with multiple sclerosis, enrolled in a pregnancy study. The CDR3 coding sequence is TGTGCCAGCAGCTTGGGCGGGGGGGATGCAATGAACACTGAAGCTTTCTTT. Translation gives CASSLGGGDAMNTEAFF.